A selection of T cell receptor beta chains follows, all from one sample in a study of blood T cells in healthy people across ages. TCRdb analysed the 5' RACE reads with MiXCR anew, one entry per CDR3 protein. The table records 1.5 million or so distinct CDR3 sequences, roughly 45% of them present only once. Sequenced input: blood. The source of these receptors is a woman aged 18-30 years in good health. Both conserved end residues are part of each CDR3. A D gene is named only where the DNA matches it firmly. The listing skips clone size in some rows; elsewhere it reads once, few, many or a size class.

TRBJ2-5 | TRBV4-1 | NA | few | CASSRYGLEYQETQYF | TGCGCCAGCAGCCGATACGGACTGGAGTACCAAGAGACCCAGTACTTC
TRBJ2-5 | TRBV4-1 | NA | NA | CASSQTAGETQYF | TGCGCCAGCAGCCAGACCGCAGGGGAGACCCAGTACTTC
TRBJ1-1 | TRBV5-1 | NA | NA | CASSLSPPGQGYRNTEAFF | TGCGCCAGCAGCTTGTCCCCCCCGGGGCAGGGATATCGAAACACTGAAGCTTTCTTT
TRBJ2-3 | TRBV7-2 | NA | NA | CASSFTWGRRLDTQYF | TGTGCCAGCAGCTTTACTTGGGGGAGGCGTTTAGATACGCAGTATTTT
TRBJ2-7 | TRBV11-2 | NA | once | CASSLILVRGAVAYEQYF | TGTGCCAGCAGCCTTATCCTTGTTCGGGGGGCCGTCGCCTACGAGCAGTACTTC
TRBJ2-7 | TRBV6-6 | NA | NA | CASSYSRIPQIEQYF | TGTGCCAGCAGTTACTCGCGCATACCCCAGATCGAGCAGTACTTC
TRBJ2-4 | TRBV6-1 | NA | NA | CASSGPLVAKNIQYF | TGTGCCAGCAGTGGGCCTCTGGTAGCCAAAAACATTCAGTACTTC
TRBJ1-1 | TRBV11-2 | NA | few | CASSLAGAYTEAFF | TGTGCCAGCAGCTTAGCGGGGGCTTACACTGAAGCTTTCTTT
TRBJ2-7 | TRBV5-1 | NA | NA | CASSFRSLAYNEQYF | TGCGCCAGCAGCTTTCGGAGTCTGGCCTACAATGAGCAGTACTTC
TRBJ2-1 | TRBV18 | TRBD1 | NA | CASRQGQNNEQFF | TGTGCCAGCCGACAGGGACAGAACAATGAGCAGTTCTTC
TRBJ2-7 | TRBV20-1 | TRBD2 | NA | CSARVSGGNNEQYF | TGCAGTGCTAGGGTGAGCGGGGGCAACAATGAGCAGTACTTC
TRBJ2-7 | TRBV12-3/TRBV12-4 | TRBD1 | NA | CAGSPRDREAYEQYF | TGTGCCGGCAGTCCTCGGGACAGGGAGGCCTACGAGCAGTACTTC
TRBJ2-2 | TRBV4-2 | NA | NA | CASSQEIQLGNTGELFF | TGTGCCAGCAGCCAAGAGATCCAGCTCGGTAACACCGGGGAGCTGTTTTTT
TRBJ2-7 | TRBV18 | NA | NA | CASSPQEGESSEQYF | TGTGCCAGCTCACCACAGGAGGGGGAGTCTTCCGAGCAGTACTTC
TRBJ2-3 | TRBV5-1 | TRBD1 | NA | CASHTGDGDTQYF | TGCGCCAGTCATACAGGGGATGGAGATACGCAGTATTTT
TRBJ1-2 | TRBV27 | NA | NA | CASSPGGGHTLYTF | TGTGCCAGCAGTCCGGGGGGGGGGCACACCCTCTACACCTTC
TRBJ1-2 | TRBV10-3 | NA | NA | CAISDAAAKGYGYTF | TGTGCCATCAGTGATGCGGCAGCCAAAGGATATGGCTACACCTTC
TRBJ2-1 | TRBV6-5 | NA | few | CASSYSGYVSYNEQFF | TGTGCCAGCAGTTACTCCGGGTACGTCTCCTACAATGAGCAGTTCTTC
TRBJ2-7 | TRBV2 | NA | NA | CASSKGSSGSYEQYF | TGTGCCAGCAGTAAAGGGTCCAGCGGATCCTACGAGCAGTACTTC
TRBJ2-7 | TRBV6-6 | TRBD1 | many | CASSYPGTAYEQYF | TGTGCCAGCAGTTACCCCGGGACAGCCTACGAGCAGTACTTC
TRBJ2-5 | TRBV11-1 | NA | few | CASSLSPNGLETQYF | TGTGCCAGCAGCTTATCGCCCAATGGGTTGGAGACCCAGTACTTC
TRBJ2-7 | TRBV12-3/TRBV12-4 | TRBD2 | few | CASRNSGGSYEQYF | TGTGCCAGCAGAAACTCGGGGGGCTCCTACGAGCAGTACTTC
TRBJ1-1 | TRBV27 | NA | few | CASSLSYRQGSRTEAFF | TGTGCCAGCAGTTTATCTTATCGGCAGGGCTCGAGAACTGAAGCTTTCTTT
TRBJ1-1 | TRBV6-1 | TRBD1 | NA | CASSPTRDRANTEAFF | TGTGCCAGCAGCCCCACCCGGGACAGGGCAAACACTGAAGCTTTCTTT
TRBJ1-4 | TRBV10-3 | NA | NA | CAISEEGRGGEKLFF | TGTGCCATCAGTGAGGAGGGCCGGGGAGGTGAAAAACTGTTTTTT
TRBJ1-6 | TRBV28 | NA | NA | CASSSGGGTSPLHF | TGTGCCAGCAGTTCGGGTGGGGGCACTTCACCCCTCCACTTT
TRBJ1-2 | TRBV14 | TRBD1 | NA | CASSRATGGLSGYTF | TGTGCCAGCAGCCGAGCGACAGGGGGCCTGTCTGGCTACACCTTC
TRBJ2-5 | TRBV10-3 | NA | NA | CAISESGGPIEQYF | TGTGCCATCAGTGAGTCGGGGGGGCCTATTGAGCAGTACTTC
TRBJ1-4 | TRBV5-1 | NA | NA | CASSPGTDRSNEKLFF | TGCGCCAGCAGCCCGGGAACGGACAGATCAAATGAAAAACTGTTTTTT